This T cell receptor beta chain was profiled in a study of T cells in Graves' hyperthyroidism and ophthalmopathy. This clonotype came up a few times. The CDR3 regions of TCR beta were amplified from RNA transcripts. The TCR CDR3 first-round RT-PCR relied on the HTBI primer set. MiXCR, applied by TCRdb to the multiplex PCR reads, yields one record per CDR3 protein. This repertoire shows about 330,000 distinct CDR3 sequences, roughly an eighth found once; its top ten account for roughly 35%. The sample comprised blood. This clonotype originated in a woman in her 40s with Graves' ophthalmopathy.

The CDR3 DNA reads as TGTGCCAGCCGGCGGACAGTGTTAAATGAAAAACTGTTTTTT. Translation gives CASRRTVLNEKLFF. This sequence joins TRBV6-2 or TRBV6-3 and TRBJ1-4; maybe TRBD1 (6 bases). The CDR3 loop spans 14 amino acids. Germline CDR1 reads MNHEY; CDR2 reads SVGEGT. Trimming removed 8 bases at V and 5 bases at J, with 15 bases between.